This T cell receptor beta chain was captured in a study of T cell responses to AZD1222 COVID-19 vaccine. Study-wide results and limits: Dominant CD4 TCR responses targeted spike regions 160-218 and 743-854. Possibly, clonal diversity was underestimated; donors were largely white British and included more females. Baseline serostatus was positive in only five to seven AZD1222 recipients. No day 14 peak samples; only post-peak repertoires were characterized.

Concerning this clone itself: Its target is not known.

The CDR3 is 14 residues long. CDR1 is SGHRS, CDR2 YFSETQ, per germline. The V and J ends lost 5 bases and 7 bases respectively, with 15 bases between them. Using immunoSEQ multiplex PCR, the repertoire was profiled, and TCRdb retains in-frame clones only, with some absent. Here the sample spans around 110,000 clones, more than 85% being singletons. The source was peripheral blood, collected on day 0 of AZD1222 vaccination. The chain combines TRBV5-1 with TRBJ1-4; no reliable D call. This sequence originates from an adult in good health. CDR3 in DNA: TGCGCCAGCAGACACGGTGGCAGCGGTGAAAAACTGTTTTTT. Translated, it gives CASRHGGSGEKLFF. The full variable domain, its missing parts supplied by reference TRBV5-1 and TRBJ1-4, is KAGVTQTPRYLIKTRGQQVTLSCSPISGHRSVSWYQQTPGQGLQFLFEYFSETQRNKGNFPGRFSGRQFSNSRSEMNVSTLELGDSALYLCASRHGGSGEKLFFGSGTQLSVL.